The sample holds a few counts of the clone carrying this TCR beta chain. Its antigen is not known. Samples of blood were obtained at baseline, on cycle 4 day 1, and on cycle 7 day 1. This sample was included in a study of OX40 agonist ivuxolimab in advanced cancers. Profiling relied on immunoSEQ multiplex PCR, and the TCRdb table lists in-frame clones only, not all of them. The data show 72,000 or so clones, with approximately 92% seen just once and over 10% held by the top ten. Germline lookup yields CDR1 MDHEN and CDR2 SYDVKM. CDR3 length: 19 residues. J lost 4 bases, V lost 7 bases, and 23 bases had no gene match. Whole-study results and caveats: Partly responding patients at 0.1-3.0 mg/kg showed some of the smallest clonal expansion. Within 6 weeks, CD4+ and CD8+ blood T cells expanded clonally at 0.1 to 3.0 mg/kg.

The clonotype comes from an adult with an advanced solid tumor such as melanoma, head and neck, liver or kidney cancer. The chain is built from TRBV28 and TRBJ2-5, with 8 bases fitting TRBD1. Source: CD4+ or CD8+ T cells sorted from blood, taken in a trial of the OX40 agonist ivuxolimab. The CDR3 nucleotides are TGTGCCAGCACTAAAACGCCGGCTACTAGGACAGGGATAGGAGAGACCCAGTACTTC. Translating gives CASTKTPATRTGIGETQYF.